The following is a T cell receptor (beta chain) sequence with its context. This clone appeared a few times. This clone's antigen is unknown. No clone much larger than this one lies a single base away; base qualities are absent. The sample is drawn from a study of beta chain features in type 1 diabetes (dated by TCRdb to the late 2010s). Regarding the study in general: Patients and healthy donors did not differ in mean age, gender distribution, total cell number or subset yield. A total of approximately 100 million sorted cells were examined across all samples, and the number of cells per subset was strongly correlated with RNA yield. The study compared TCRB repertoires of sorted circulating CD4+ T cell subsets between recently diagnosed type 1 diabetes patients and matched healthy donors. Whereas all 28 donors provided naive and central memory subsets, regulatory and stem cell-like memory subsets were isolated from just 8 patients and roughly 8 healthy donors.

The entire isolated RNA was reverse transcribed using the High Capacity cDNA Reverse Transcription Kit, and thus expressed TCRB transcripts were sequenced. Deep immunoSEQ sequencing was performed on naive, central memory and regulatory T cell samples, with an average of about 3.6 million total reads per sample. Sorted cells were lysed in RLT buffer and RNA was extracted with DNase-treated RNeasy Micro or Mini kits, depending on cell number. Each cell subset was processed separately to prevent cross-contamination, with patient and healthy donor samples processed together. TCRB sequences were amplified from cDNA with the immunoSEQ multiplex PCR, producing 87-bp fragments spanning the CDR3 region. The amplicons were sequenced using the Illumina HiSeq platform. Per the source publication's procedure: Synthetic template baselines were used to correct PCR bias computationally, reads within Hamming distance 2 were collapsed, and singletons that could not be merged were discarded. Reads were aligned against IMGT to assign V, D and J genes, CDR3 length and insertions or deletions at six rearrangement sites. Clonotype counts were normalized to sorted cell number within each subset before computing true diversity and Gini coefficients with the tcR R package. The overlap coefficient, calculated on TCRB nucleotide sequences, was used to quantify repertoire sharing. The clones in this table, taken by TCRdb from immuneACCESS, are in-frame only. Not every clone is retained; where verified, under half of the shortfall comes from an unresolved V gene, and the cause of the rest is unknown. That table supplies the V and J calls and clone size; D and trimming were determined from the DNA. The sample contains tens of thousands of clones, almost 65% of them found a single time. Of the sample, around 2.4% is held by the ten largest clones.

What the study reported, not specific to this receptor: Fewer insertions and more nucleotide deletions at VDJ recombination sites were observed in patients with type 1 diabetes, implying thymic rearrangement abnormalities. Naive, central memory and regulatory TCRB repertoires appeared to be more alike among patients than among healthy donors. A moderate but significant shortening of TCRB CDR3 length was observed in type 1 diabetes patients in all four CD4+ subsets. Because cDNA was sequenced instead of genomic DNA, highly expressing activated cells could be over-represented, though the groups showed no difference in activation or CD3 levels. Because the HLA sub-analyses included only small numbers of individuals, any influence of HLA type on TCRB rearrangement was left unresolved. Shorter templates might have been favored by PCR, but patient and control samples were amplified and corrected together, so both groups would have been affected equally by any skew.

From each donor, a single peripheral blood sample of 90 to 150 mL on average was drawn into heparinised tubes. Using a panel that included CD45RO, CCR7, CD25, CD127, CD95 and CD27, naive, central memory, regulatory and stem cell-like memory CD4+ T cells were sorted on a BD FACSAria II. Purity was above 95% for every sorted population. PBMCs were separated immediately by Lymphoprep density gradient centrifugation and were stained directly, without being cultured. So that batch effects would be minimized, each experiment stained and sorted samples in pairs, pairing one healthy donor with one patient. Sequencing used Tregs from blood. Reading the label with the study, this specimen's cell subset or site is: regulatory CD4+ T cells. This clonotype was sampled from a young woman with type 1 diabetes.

The bases are TGTGCCAGCAGTTACTCAGCGGGATTGGAGACCCAGTACTTC. It codes for CASSYSAGLETQYF. The chain employs TRBV6-6 and TRBJ2-5, and TRBD2 matches 7 of the central bases. Via the germline V gene (reference sequence), CDR1 is MNHNY and CDR2 SVGAGI. Trimming takes 0 bases off V and 5 bases off J; junction bases not matched to a gene: 3. The CDR3 holds 14 amino acids from the cysteine to the phenylalanine. This entry keeps only the CDR3 DNA: 42 bases, framed from base 1.